The sequence of this T cell receptor (beta chain) was determined in a study of T cell repertoires in cytomegalovirus infection. V lost 5 bases, J lost 3 bases, and 12 bases stayed unmatched. The CDR3 has 16 amino acids. TCRdb processed the reads anew with MiXCR; each CDR3 protein has one entry. Of just over 300,000 distinct CDR3 sequences listed, about 17% are singletons. The V call is TRBV12-3 or TRBV12-4, the J call TRBJ1-2; TRBD1 aligns across 7 bases. Sequenced input: PBMCs. This clonotype originated in a human donor in good health (CMV status not recorded). Some clones in this sample may be carry-over from other donors' samples. The CDR3 loop reads CASSGGAQGLDYGYTF. Here the CDR3 DNA reads TGTGCCAGCAGTGGGGGGGCACAGGGGCTGGACTATGGCTACACCTTC.